One sample yielded the 30 T cell receptor beta chains listed below, sequenced in a study of T cell changes during pregnancy in multiple sclerosis. Sequenced by immunoSEQ multiplex PCR; TCRdb stores in-frame clones only, minus some. The table lists 81,000 or so clones, about nine tenths of them singletons. The sample was PBMCs, taken in the first trimester of pregnancy. Receptors were obtained from a female donor in good health, serving as a control in a pregnancy study. Some clones in this sample may be carry-over from other donors' samples.

This sequence joins TRBV27 and TRBJ2-7, with 9 bases lining up with TRBD1. CDR3 size: 16 residues. V shed 5 bases, J shed 0 bases, and the junction held 8 bases outside the gene matches. Germline CDR1 and CDR2: MNHEY and SMNVEV (reference sequence). The CDR3 here is CASSTHRGLSSYEQYF. DNA for the CDR3: TGTGCCAGCAGTACCCACAGGGGGCTTAGCTCCTACGAGCAGTACTTC.

J is TRBJ2-7 and V is TRBV19; 11 bases are shared with TRBD1. CDR3 length equals 17 residues. Trimming at V came to 1 base and at J to 3 bases, leaving 8 bases not matched to a gene. In germline, CDR1 is LNHDA, CDR2 SQIVND (reference sequence). The CDR3 sequence: CASSIARDRGFVYEQYF. The CDR3 DNA reads TGTGCCAGTAGTATAGCAAGGGACAGGGGGTTTGTCTACGAGCAGTACTTC.

The CDR3 bases are TGTGCCAGCAGGCGGGGGACAGGGCCTCAATACGAGCAGTACTTC. As protein: CASRRGTGPQYEQYF. This chain uses TRBV2 with TRBJ2-7, with 9 positions matching TRBD1. Trimming cost V 6 bases and J 4 bases; bases outside gene matches: 10. The CDR3 loop spans 15 amino acids. CDR1 and CDR2 from the germline V gene are SNHLY and FYNNEI. The full variable domain, rest sourced from reference TRBV2 and TRBJ2-7, is EPEVTQTPSHQVTQMGQEVILRCVPISNHLYFYWYRQILGQKVEFLVSFYNNEISEKSEIFDDQFSVERPDGSNFTLKIRSTKLEDSAMYFCASRRGTGPQYEQYFGPGTRLTVT.

The chain has TRBV5-1 and TRBJ1-2; TRBD1 matches 11 bases. The germline gives CDR1 SGHRS, CDR2 YFSETQ. With 0 bases clipped from V and 8 bases from J, the junction kept 6 bases outside the gene matches. The CDR3 is made up of 15 amino acids. Here the CDR3 reads CASSLEGQGAEGYTF. DNA of the CDR3: TGCGCCAGCAGCTTGGAAGGACAGGGGGCAGAGGGCTACACCTTC.

V usage is TRBV7-2 and J usage is TRBJ2-1, with TRBD2 matching 11 bases. CDR1 and CDR2 (germline): SGHTA, FQGNSA. CDR3 size: 16 residues. With V trimmed by 2 bases and J by 3 bases, 3 bases remained unmatched. The CDR3 sequence is CASSLRSGRDYNEQFF. Here the CDR3 DNA reads TGTGCCAGCAGCTTACGTAGCGGGAGGGACTACAATGAGCAGTTCTTC.

This clone was detected only once. The chain combines TRBV9 with TRBJ1-1, with D perhaps matching TRBD1 (6 bases). The V and J ends lost 0 bases and 5 bases respectively, with 20 bases between them. The germline gives CDR1 SGDLS, CDR2 YYNGEE. The CDR3 sequence is 17 residues long. CDR3 sequence reads: CASSVGRSGGGWTEAFF. Written as DNA, the CDR3 is TGTGCCAGCAGCGTAGGAAGAAGTGGGGGGGGCTGGACTGAAGCTTTCTTT.

The chain uses TRBV28 and TRBJ2-5; 7 bases are a match to TRBD2. V was pared by 8 bases and J by 10 bases, with 16 bases of the junction left unmatched. CDR3 length equals 14 residues. CDR1 is MDHEN, CDR2 SYDVKM, per germline. The CDR3 reads CASGRDYRMRDQYF. CDR3 in DNA: TGTGCCAGCGGACGGGACTACCGGATGCGGGACCAGTACTTC.

The chain couples TRBV4-3 to TRBJ2-1; D may be TRBD1 (6 bases). V dropped 5 bases and J dropped 9 bases, with 11 bases sitting between them. This CDR3 is built from 12 residues. Germline loops: CDR1 LGHNA, CDR2 YSLEER. CDR3 sequence: CASSSQGVEQFF. DNA for the CDR3: TGCGCCAGCAGCTCACAGGGTGTTGAGCAGTTCTTC.

The chain carries TRBV11-2 and TRBJ2-7; the D is unclear. The germline gives CDR1 SGHAT, CDR2 FQNNGV. The CDR3 has 13 amino acids. Trimming left V 4 bases short and J 2 bases short, with 9 bases between. DNA for the CDR3: TGTGCCAGCAGCTACGGCGGCCCCTACGAGCAGTACTTC. Its protein is CASSYGGPYEQYF.

The chain couples TRBV2 to TRBJ2-3, with 10 nucleotides matching TRBD2. The CDR3 spans 15 residues. Trimming took 2 bases from V and 1 from J; bases not matched to a gene: 0. Germline V gene data show CDR1 as SNHLY and CDR2 as FYNNEI. CDR3 amino acids: CASSELAGGTDTQYF. DNA of the CDR3: TGTGCCAGCAGTGAACTAGCGGGGGGCACAGATACGCAGTATTTT. The complete variable domain, with remaining parts taken from reference TRBV2 and TRBJ2-3, reads EPEVTQTPSHQVTQMGQEVILRCVPISNHLYFYWYRQILGQKVEFLVSFYNNEISEKSEIFDDQFSVERPDGSNFTLKIRSTKLEDSAMYFCASSELAGGTDTQYFGPGTRLTVL.

The gene calls are TRBV18 and TRBJ1-6; tentative D call: TRBD1 (6 bases). CDR1 and CDR2 from the germline V gene are KGHSH and LQKENI. V was trimmed by 5 bases and J by 7 bases, leaving 12 bases between them. The CDR3 has 14 amino acids. This CDR3 reads CASSGTTENSPLHF. For the CDR3, the DNA is TGTGCCAGCTCAGGGACAACGGAGAATTCACCCCTCCACTTT.

The DNA for the CDR3 is TGTGCCACCCGATGGGGCAGCAATCAGCCCCAGCATTTT. Its translation: CATRWGSNQPQHF. The chain uses TRBV19 and TRBJ1-5; D may be TRBD1 (5 bases). V lost 10 bases to trimming and J lost 1 base, with 11 bases between them. This CDR3 is built from 13 residues. The germline gives CDR1 LNHDA, CDR2 SQIVND (reference sequence).

V and J are TRBV27 and TRBJ2-7; 15 bases align to TRBD2. Germline CDR1 and CDR2: MNHEY and SMNVEV (reference sequence). The CDR3 has 18 amino acids. The V gene end was trimmed by 5 bases and the J gene end by 0 bases; junction bases not matched to a gene: 8. Here the CDR3 reads CASSVGLAGGLVSYEQYF. The CDR3 nucleotides read TGTGCCAGCAGTGTGGGACTAGCGGGAGGTCTAGTCTCCTACGAGCAGTACTTC.

The chain recombines TRBV27 with TRBJ2-7; 10 nucleotides match TRBD1. J was trimmed by 6 bases and V by 7 bases; bases with no gene match: 9. Germline V gene lookup returns CDR1 MNHEY and CDR2 SMNVEV (reference sequence). This CDR3 has 14 amino acids. The CDR3 sequence: CASKTGQGQSEQYF. The CDR3 DNA reads TGTGCCAGCAAAACGGGACAGGGGCAATCCGAGCAGTACTTC.

V usage is TRBV11-1 and J usage is TRBJ2-5; TRBD2 might be the D (5 bases). V lost 0 bases and J 2 bases, leaving 7 bases between the germline ends. Per the germline V gene, CDR1 is SGHAT and CDR2 is FQDESV (reference sequence). The CDR3 length is 14 residues. The CDR3 sequence: CASSLASGQETQYF. CDR3 in DNA: TGTGCCAGCAGCTTAGCTTCGGGGCAAGAGACCCAGTACTTC.

CDR3 residues: CASSGPGLAAKETQYF. The CDR3 DNA follows: TGTGCCAGCAGTGGACCGGGACTAGCGGCCAAAGAGACCCAGTACTTC. The chain is built from TRBV6-1 and TRBJ2-5, with 11 bases fitting TRBD2. V trimming: 4 bases; J trimming: 3 bases; junction bases outside the gene matches: 7. This CDR3 contains 16 residues. Per germline, CDR1 MNHNS and CDR2 SASEGT.

The rearrangement uses TRBV6-4 and TRBJ2-3; 12 bases are shared with TRBD1. Germline V gene data show CDR1 as MRHNA and CDR2 as SNTAGT. The CDR3 runs to 16 residues. The junction had 4 bases not matched to a gene; V was cut back by 2 bases and J by 4 bases. CDR3 sequence (DNA): TGTGCCAGCAGTGACGGGGGACAGGGGGCGGCAGATACGCAGTATTTT. Its translation: CASSDGGQGAADTQYF.

The chain is built from TRBV11-2 and TRBJ2-1, with D possibly matching TRBD1 (5 bases). Germline V gene data show CDR1 as SGHAT and CDR2 as FQNNGV. There are 15 residues in the CDR3. Trimming removed 5 bases from V and 8 bases from J, with 19 bases in between. DNA for the CDR3: TGTGCCAGCAGCATGGGGCCTCGCGATGTAGATGAGCAGTTCTTC. It yields the protein CASSMGPRDVDEQFF.

The genes are TRBV25-1 and TRBJ2-1; D is ambiguous. This CDR3 has 17 amino acids. V was trimmed by 1 base and J by 0 bases, leaving 13 bases between them. Germline assignment: CDR1 MGHDK and CDR2 SYGVNS. CDR3 coding DNA: TGTGCCAGCAGTGAATTTGTCACGGAGAGCTCCTACAATGAGCAGTTCTTC. Protein product: CASSEFVTESSYNEQFF.

The chain combines TRBV2 with TRBJ1-5; 8 bases match TRBD1. This CDR3 is 16 amino acids long. CDR1 and CDR2 (germline): SNHLY, FYNNEI. J gave up 6 bases and V 5 bases, and 12 bases lay outside the gene matches. CDR3 DNA: TGTGCCAGCAGTATGGGACAGGCGGGTCTGGGTCAGCCCCAGCATTTT. This codes for CASSMGQAGLGQPQHF.

This rearrangement joins TRBV9 to TRBJ1-1; 10 bases fit TRBD1. CDR1 is SGDLS and CDR2 is YYNGEE in the germline V gene. The CDR3 length is 13 residues. The trim removed 0 bases at V and 8 bases at J, leaving 1 base unmatched. DNA of the CDR3: TGTGCCAGCAGCGTAGGGGGACAGGGGGAAGCTTTCTTT. Translation: CASSVGGQGEAFF.

The rearrangement uses TRBV5-4 and TRBJ2-2, with 12 bases matching TRBD2. Germline V gene sequence: CDR1 SGHNT, CDR2 YYREEE (reference sequence). This CDR3 has 18 amino acids. The trim removed 0 bases at V and 4 bases at J, leaving 7 bases unmatched. CDR3 loop: CASSLGTSGVQSTGELFF. CDR3 DNA: TGTGCCAGCAGCTTGGGGACTAGCGGGGTACAGAGCACCGGGGAGCTGTTTTTT.

This clone rates as medium-sized (0.01 to 0.1%). CDR3 loop: CASSDSSGGAGDTQYF. The CDR3 DNA is TGTGCCAGCAGTGACTCTAGCGGGGGGGCCGGGGATACGCAGTATTTT. The chain carries TRBV6-4 and TRBJ2-3; the match to TRBD2 covers 11 bases. Germline-derived CDR1 and CDR2 are MRHNA and SNTAGT. The CDR3 runs to 16 residues. The trim removed 0 bases at V and 6 bases at J, leaving 5 bases unmatched.

The CDR3 loop reads CASSPYGGVYEQYF. The DNA for the CDR3 is TGTGCCAGCAGCCCATACGGGGGTGTCTACGAGCAGTACTTC. The chain carries TRBV7-2 and TRBJ2-7; D possibly corresponds to TRBD2 (6 bases). V was pared by 5 bases and J by 3 bases, with 14 bases between. Germline-derived CDR1 and CDR2 are SGHTA and FQGNSA. This CDR3 contains 14 residues.

This chain links TRBV12-5 with TRBJ2-7, with D possibly matching TRBD2 (6 bases). The CDR3 is made up of 14 amino acids. V was trimmed by 5 bases and J by 0 bases, leaving 11 bases between them. Germline lookup yields CDR1 LGHNT and CDR2 FRNRAP. CDR3 sequence (DNA): TGTGCTAGTGGTCCCCGGGACTCCTCCTACGAGCAGTACTTC. Residues: CASGPRDSSYEQYF.

The rearrangement links TRBV7-8 to TRBJ1-5, with TRBD1 matching 9 bases. V lost 5 bases and J lost 2; bases outside the gene matches: 4. CDR1 and CDR2 (germline): SGHVS, FQNEAQ. CDR3 length: 15 amino acids. As DNA, the CDR3 is TGTGCCAGCAGCCGGGACAGGGTTGGCAATCAGCCCCAGCATTTT. It specifies CASSRDRVGNQPQHF.

This clone was seen a single time. The rearrangement uses TRBV19 and TRBJ1-2; 9 bases line up with TRBD1. Germline V lookup: CDR1 LNHDA, CDR2 SQIVND (reference sequence). Trimming at V came to 6 bases and at J to 7 bases, leaving 9 bases not matched to a gene. The CDR3 loop spans 14 amino acids. The CDR3 DNA is TGTGCCAGTAGGGTCGGGACAGGGATAAGTGGCTACACCTTC. Encoded protein: CASRVGTGISGYTF.

The rearrangement links TRBV27 to TRBJ1-1, with D hard to call. Germline V lookup: CDR1 MNHEY, CDR2 SMNVEV (reference sequence). The CDR3 spans 14 residues. V gave up 3 bases and J gave up 1 base, with 9 bases separating them. The CDR3 DNA is TGTGCCAGCAGTTTCCGCCCAGAGAACACTGAAGCTTTCTTT. This codes for CASSFRPENTEAFF.

The CDR3 region is CAARRAGDTEAFF. The CDR3 region has the DNA TGTGCCGCCCGGCGGGCAGGGGACACTGAAGCTTTCTTT. This sequence joins TRBV10-3 and TRBJ1-1, with D maybe TRBD1 (6 bases). Per germline, CDR1 ENHRY and CDR2 SYGVKD. The ends were cut back, 11 bases at V and 3 bases at J, with 16 bases in the middle. CDR3 length: 13 residues.

The rearrangement uses TRBV5-1 and TRBJ2-7; 12 nucleotides match TRBD2. Germline V lookup: CDR1 SGHRS, CDR2 YFSETQ. The CDR3 is made up of 19 amino acids. Unmatched junction bases numbered 15, after V lost 3 bases and J lost 2 bases. The CDR3 here is CASSSGAGGLAGVTYEQYF. DNA for the CDR3: TGCGCCAGCAGCTCGGGTGCTGGGGGACTAGCGGGCGTTACCTACGAGCAGTACTTC. Using reference TRBV5-1 and TRBJ2-7 for the parts outside the CDR3, the full variable domain is KAGVTQTPRYLIKTRGQQVTLSCSPISGHRSVSWYQQTPGQGLQFLFEYFSETQRNKGNFPGRFSGRQFSNSRSEMNVSTLELGDSALYLCASSSGAGGLAGVTYEQYFGPGTRLTVT.